This TCR beta chain is drawn from a study of T cell repertoires in aging, cancer and after chemotherapy. About the research overall: Glioblastoma patients receiving temozolomide-based therapy gave paired samples before and after chemotherapy. The study, taken as a whole, reports: Median generation probability rose over the chemotherapy interval in each cancer cohort, suggesting rebound thymic output. Loss of evenness, beyond lost richness, contributed to age-related TCR diversity decline in cancer patients.

Trimming cost V 6 bases and J 9 bases, with 12 bases left between them. Germline CDR1 is MNHEY and CDR2 is SVGEGT. The CDR3 covers 12 residues. A mixed TRB-A/B primer pool amplified rearranged TRB by multiplex touch-down PCR. One entry per CDR3 protein, called by TCRdb with MiXCR from the multiplex PCR reads. The data hold 2,000 or so distinct CDR3 sequences, with approximately 20% observed a single time. The template was genomic DNA from peripheral blood, not RNA. Sample share makes this clonotype large. Its antigen is unknown. The chain couples TRBV6-2 or TRBV6-3 to TRBJ2-1; D is undetermined. The TCR originated in a human donor with a solid tumor. The specimen was blood. In DNA, the CDR3 is TGTGCCAGCAGCCGTCCTGGTCGTGAGCAGTTCTTC. Residues: CASSRPGREQFF.